The present TCR beta chain was sequenced within a study of beta chain features in type 1 diabetes. Expressed TCRB transcripts were sequenced, since all the RNA that had been isolated was reverse transcribed. An average of approximately 3.6 million reads was obtained for naive, central memory and regulatory T cell samples. TCRdb keeps only in-frame clones here, not all; method: immunoSEQ multiplex PCR. In the table there are 250,000 to 350,000 clones, 15% of which are singletons. As concerns this clone: Its antigen is unidentified.

The junction had 12 bases not matched to a gene; V was cut back by 0 bases and J by 2 bases. CDR1 is LNHDA, CDR2 SQIVND, per germline (reference sequence). This CDR3 comprises 19 residues. Markers CD45RO/CCR7/CD25/CD127/CD95/CD27 served to sort CD4+ naive, central memory, regulatory and stem cell-like memory cells. Every sorted population was more than 95% pure. Study-wide results and limits: Patients with Type 1 diabetes showed moderately but significantly shorter TCRB CDR3s in all four CD4+ subsets. Shorter templates may be favored by PCR, equally so in patients and controls.

The sequence derives from a man aged 18 to 35 with type 1 diabetes. Sequencing was performed on naive CD4+ T cells from blood. This chain uses TRBV19 with TRBJ2-1; TRBD2 aligns across 8 bases. CDR3 coding DNA: TGTGCCAGTAGTATAGATCGCGCGGGAGGCCATAGGGCCTACAATGAGCAGTTCTTC. It is translated as CASSIDRAGGHRAYNEQFF.